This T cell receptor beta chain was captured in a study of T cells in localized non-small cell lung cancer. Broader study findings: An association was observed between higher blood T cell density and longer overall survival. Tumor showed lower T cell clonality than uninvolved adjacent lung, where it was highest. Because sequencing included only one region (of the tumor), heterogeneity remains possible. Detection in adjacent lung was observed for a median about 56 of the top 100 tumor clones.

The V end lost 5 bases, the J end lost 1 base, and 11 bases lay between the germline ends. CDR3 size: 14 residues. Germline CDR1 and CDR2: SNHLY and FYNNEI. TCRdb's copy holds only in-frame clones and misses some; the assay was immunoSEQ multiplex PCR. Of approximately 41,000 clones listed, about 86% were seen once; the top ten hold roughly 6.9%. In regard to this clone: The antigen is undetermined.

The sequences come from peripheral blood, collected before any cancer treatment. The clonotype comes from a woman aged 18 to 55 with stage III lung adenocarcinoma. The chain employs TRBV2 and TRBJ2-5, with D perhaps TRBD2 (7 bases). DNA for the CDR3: TGTGCCAGCAGTATGGGGGGGCTCCAAGAGACCCAGTACTTC. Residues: CASSMGGLQETQYF.